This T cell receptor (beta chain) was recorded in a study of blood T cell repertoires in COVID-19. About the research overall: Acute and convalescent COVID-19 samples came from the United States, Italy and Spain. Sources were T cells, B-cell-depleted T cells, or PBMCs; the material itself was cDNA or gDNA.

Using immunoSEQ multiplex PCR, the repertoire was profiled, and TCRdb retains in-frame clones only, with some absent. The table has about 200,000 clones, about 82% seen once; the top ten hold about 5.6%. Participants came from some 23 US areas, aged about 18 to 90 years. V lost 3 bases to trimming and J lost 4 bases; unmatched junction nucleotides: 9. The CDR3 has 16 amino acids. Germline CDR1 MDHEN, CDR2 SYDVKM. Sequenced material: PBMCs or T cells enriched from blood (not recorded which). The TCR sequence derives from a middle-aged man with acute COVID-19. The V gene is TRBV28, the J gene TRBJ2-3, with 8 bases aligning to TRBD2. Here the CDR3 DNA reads TGTGCCAGCAGTTTTTCCAGCGGGAGAGGGTCAGATACGCAGTATTTT. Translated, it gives CASSFSSGRGSDTQYF.